This record looks at one T cell receptor beta chain sequence and its context. The data stem from a study of cytomegalovirus exposure and HLA in healthy donors. This table comes from immunoSEQ multiplex PCR, and its TCRdb copy is limited to in-frame clones, with some not included. The data show about 360,000 clones, more than 80% seen once. Germline trimming cut 5 bases from V and 1 base from J; bases unmatched to any gene: 4. Germline loops: CDR1 LNHDA, CDR2 SQIVND (reference sequence). The CDR3 is made up of 15 amino acids. The receptor comes from a woman aged 18-30 years in good health and CMV-seronegative. Sequencing was performed on PBMCs. The rearrangement links TRBV19 to TRBJ1-1, with 10 bases lining up with TRBD1. Here the CDR3 reads CASSPGTGANTEAFF. CDR3 DNA sequence: TGTGCCAGTAGTCCGGGGACAGGGGCGAACACTGAAGCTTTCTTT.